The source of this T cell receptor beta chain is a study of CD8+ T cells in alopecia areata. Whole-study findings and limits: Among the top 100, expanded CD8+ clones were significantly decreased by tofacitinib, as was scalp clonality. Scalp and blood retained many expanded lesional clones during tofacitinib.

Details on this clone: The target antigen is unknown.

Documented treatment: oral pan-JAK inhibitor, 5-10 mg twice daily. TCR sequencing used cDNA made by reverse transcription of extracted RNA. TCRdb keeps only in-frame clones here, not all; method: immunoSEQ multiplex PCR. Of hundreds of thousands of clones detected, about two fifths appear once; the ten largest clones hold 0.4% to 0.55%. Trimming stripped 3 bases from V and 10 bases from J, with 15 bases between. The CDR3 has 12 amino acids. The V gene's germline CDR1 is GTSNPN and CDR2 SVGIG (reference sequence). This TCR came from a human donor with alopecia areata. The chain combines TRBV30 with TRBJ2-5; D not certain. Sequencing was performed on CD4+ T cells sorted from blood, taken around week 31, from a patient treated with tofacitinib. CDR3 protein: CAWRGLLEGQYF. CDR3 DNA sequence: TGTGCCTGGAGGGGCCTCCTTGAAGGCCAGTACTTC.